This T cell receptor beta chain derives from a study of T-cell memory formation after mild COVID-19. Across the study: Clusters were largely donor specific.

CDR1 SGHNT and CDR2 YENEEA come from the germline V gene. The V gene lost 3 bases and the J gene lost 0 bases, with 23 bases spanning the gap. CDR3 size: 19 residues. Barcoded TCR alpha and TCR beta cDNA libraries with UMIs came from 5'RACE using constant-segment primers. TCRdb reanalysed the 5' RACE reads using MiXCR and keeps one entry per CDR3 protein. The sample has around 140,000 distinct CDR3 sequences; 5.5% to 7% are singletons. Notes on the study in general: Most CD4+ clones that shrank were in CM and EM, while CD8+ ones turned up in EMRA.

The sample holds a few counts of this clonotype. Its antigen is not known. The sequencing sample was made of PBMCs or a T cell subset sorted from them (not recorded which). This receptor was taken from an adult woman who had mild COVID-19 (a few samples of this study predate the infection). Cell type and time point are not known. The chain uses TRBV11-3 and TRBJ1-2; possible D gene TRBD1, 5 bases. The chain's CDR3 is CASSLSKWDGNSTNYGYTF. The CDR3 bases are TGTGCCAGCAGCTTGAGTAAATGGGACGGTAATTCGACTAACTATGGCTACACCTTC.